This T cell receptor beta chain came from a study of CD8+ T cells in alopecia areata. Overall study: Tofacitinib administration to treated patients was oral, at 5 to 10 mg twice daily. Study results and limitations: Among the 100 top clones, expanded CD8+ clones, like scalp clonality, were significantly decreased by tofacitinib.

Remarks on this clone: Its antigen is still unknown.

In each case, RNA was isolated and then reverse transcribed into cDNA as the sequencing template. TCRdb's copy holds only in-frame clones and misses some; the assay was immunoSEQ multiplex PCR. The data show roughly 220,000 clones, roughly two fifths seen once. Germline V lookup: CDR1 SQVTM, CDR2 ANQGSEA. The CDR3 has 14 residues. The sample's treatment: oral pan-JAK inhibitor, 5-10 mg twice daily. The sequencing used CD4+ T cells sorted from blood, collected at approximately week 30, from a patient treated with tofacitinib. The clonotype comes from a human donor with alopecia areata. The rearrangement uses TRBV29-1 and TRBJ2-3; 7 nucleotides line up with TRBD2. CDR3: CTYQRGTPIDTQYF. The CDR3 DNA reads as TGCACCTACCAGCGGGGAACTCCTATTGATACGCAGTATTTT.